This TCR beta chain was sequenced in a study of beta chain features in type 1 diabetes. Regarding the study as a whole: There were fewer insertions and more deletions at the VDJ junctions of type 1 diabetes patients.

This clone has only a few counts. What it recognizes is unknown. This CDR3 contains 11 residues. Trimming left V 2 bases short and J 11 bases short, with 9 bases between. CDR1 is SGHAT and CDR2 is FQNNGV in the germline V gene. Expressed TCRB transcripts were sequenced because the entire RNA isolate underwent reverse transcription. Libraries were prepared by immunoSEQ multiplex PCR; TCRdb keeps only in-frame clonotypes and omits some of them. The sample lists around 300,000 clones; under 8.5% were seen once. The sequenced material came from central memory CD4+ T cells from blood. The rearrangement joins TRBV11-2 to TRBJ1-1, with a possible D match to TRBD1 (5 bases). The receptor's source is a woman younger than 30 in good health. The CDR3 region has the DNA TGTGCCAGCAGCTTACAGGGCCTCGCTTTCTTT. Protein sequence: CASSLQGLAFF.